The table lists the clone carrying this TCR beta chain with a few counts. No antigen is known for it. The time point was: pre-sensitization, week 0. Treatment noted: therapeutic diphenylcyclopropenone sensitization with weekly scalp DPC. Patients had alopecia, were aged 18 to 70, and were not pregnant. The CDR3 runs 13 residues. Trimming took off 2 bases at V and 2 bases at J, with 6 bases between the two ends. TCRdb ran MiXCR on the RACE reads and lists one entry per CDR3 protein. The sample lists about 68,000 distinct CDR3 sequences; 10% to 11% were seen once. These data come from a study of human T cells and chemical hapten exposure. Study at large: A 2 cm by 2 cm inner upper arm patch received 2% DPC for sensitization. Whole-study findings and limits: TCRs at high frequency, those above 1 in 1000, did not change with DPC sensitization.

The chain is built from TRBV12-3 or TRBV12-4 and TRBJ1-2; D remains ambiguous. The sequences come from whole blood, collected in connection with sensitization to the hapten diphenylcyclopropenone (DPC). The clonotype originates from a woman aged 50 to 65 with alopecia areata. Some clones in this sample may be carry-over from other donors' samples. CDR3 nucleotide sequence: TGTGCCAGCAGTTTACTCCTGAACTATGGCTACACCTTC. Protein: CASSLLLNYGYTF.